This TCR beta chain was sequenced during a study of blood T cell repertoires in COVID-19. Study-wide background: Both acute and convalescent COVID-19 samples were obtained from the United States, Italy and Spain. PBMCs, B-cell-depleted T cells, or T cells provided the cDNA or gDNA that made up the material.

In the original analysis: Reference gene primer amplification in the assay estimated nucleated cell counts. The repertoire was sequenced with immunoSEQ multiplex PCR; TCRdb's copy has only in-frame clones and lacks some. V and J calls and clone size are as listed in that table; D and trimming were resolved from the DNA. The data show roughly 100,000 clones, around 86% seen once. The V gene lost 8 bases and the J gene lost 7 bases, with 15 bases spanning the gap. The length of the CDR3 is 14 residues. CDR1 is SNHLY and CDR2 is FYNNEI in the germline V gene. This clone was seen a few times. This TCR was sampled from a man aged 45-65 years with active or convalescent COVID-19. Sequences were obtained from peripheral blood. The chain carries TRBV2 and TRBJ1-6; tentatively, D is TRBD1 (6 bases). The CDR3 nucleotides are TGTGCCAGCTTCCAGACAGGCATCAATTCACCCCTCCACTTT. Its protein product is CASFQTGINSPLHF. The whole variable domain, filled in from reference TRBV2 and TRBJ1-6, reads EPEVTQTPSHQVTQMGQEVILRCVPISNHLYFYWYRQILGQKVEFLVSFYNNEISEKSEIFDDQFSVERPDGSNFTLKIRSTKLEDSAMYFCASFQTGINSPLHFGNGTRLTVT.